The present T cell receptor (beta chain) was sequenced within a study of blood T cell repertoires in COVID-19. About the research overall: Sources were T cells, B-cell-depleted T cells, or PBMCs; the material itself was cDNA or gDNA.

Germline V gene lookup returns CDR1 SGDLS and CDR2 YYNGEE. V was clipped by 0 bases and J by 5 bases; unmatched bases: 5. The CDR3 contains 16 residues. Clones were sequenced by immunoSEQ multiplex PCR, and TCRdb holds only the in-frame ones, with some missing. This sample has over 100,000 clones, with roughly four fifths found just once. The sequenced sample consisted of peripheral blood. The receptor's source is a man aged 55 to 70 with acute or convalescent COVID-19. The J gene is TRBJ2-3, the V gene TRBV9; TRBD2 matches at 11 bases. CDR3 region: CASSVAGTSGLDTQYF. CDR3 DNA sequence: TGTGCCAGCAGCGTAGCCGGGACTAGCGGATTAGATACGCAGTATTTT.